These 9 T cell receptor beta chains originate from one sample sequenced in a study of T-cell memory formation after mild COVID-19. TCRdb fed the 5' RACE reads into MiXCR, producing one record per CDR3 protein. The sample has around 320,000 distinct CDR3 sequences, 25% to 30% seen once; the top ten hold about 13%. The sequencing input was PBMCs or a T cell subset sorted from them (not recorded which). These receptor sequences come from an adult woman who had mild COVID-19 (a few samples of this study predate the infection). Cell type and time point are not known.

The chain couples TRBV12-3 or TRBV12-4 to TRBJ2-5; 8 bases map to TRBD2. Trimming took 5 bases from V and 4 from J; bases not matched to a gene: 12. The CDR3 has 16 amino acids. The CDR3 sequence is CASSRGLSGSGETQYF. In DNA form, the CDR3 reads TGTGCCAGCAGTCGGGGGTTAAGCGGGAGTGGAGAGACCCAGTACTTC.

This clonotype was seen a handful of times. The chain employs TRBV5-1 and TRBJ2-7, with D perhaps matching TRBD2 (6 bases). Per the germline V gene, CDR1 is SGHRS and CDR2 is YFSETQ. This CDR3 is built from 14 residues. Deletions cut 5 bases from V and 2 bases from J, with 14 bases between. This chain's CDR3 is CASRAGFPTYEQYF. The DNA for the CDR3 is TGCGCCAGCAGGGCGGGGTTTCCCACCTACGAGCAGTACTTC.

J is TRBJ2-5 and V is TRBV12-3 or TRBV12-4; 8 nucleotides line up with TRBD2. The CDR3 is 17 amino acids. V dropped 1 base and J dropped 3; count of bases not matched to a gene: 10. Written as DNA, the CDR3 is TGTGCCAGCAGTTTAGAAGGACGCGGGGGGCAAGAAGAGACCCAGTACTTC. It specifies CASSLEGRGGQEETQYF.

This clonotype turned up a few times. The rearrangement uses TRBV20-1 and TRBJ1-4; D gene ambiguous. This CDR3 has 12 amino acids. Looked up from germline, CDR1 is DFQATT and CDR2 is SNEGSKA (reference sequence). Trimming removed 2 bases at V and 8 bases at J, with 9 bases between. The CDR3 loop reads CSARISNEKLFF. CDR3 nucleotides: TGCAGTGCTAGAATATCGAACGAAAAACTGTTTTTT.

This clonotype was observed a handful of times. This chain links TRBV7-2 with TRBJ1-4, with 8 bases that match TRBD1. V was clipped by 5 bases and J by 1 base; unmatched bases: 3. Germline V CDR1 and CDR2: SGHTA, FQGNSA. The CDR3 is made up of 15 amino acids. This CDR3 reads CASSRDRGTNEKLFF. In DNA, the CDR3 is TGTGCCAGCAGCCGCGACAGGGGAACTAATGAAAAACTGTTTTTT.

The CDR3 coding sequence is TGCGCCAGCAAAGGAGGGTTGAACACCGGGGAGCTGTTTTTT. This sequence encodes CASKGGLNTGELFF. This rearrangement joins TRBV5-1 to TRBJ2-2; D is possibly TRBD2 (6 bases). V lost 6 bases, J lost 1 base, and 10 bases lay in between. In germline, CDR1 is SGHRS, CDR2 YFSETQ. The CDR3 spans 14 residues.

The chain joins TRBV5-1 to TRBJ2-7; D not resolved. Trimming pared 2 bases from V and 2 bases from J, leaving 11 bases between. CDR3 length: 14 residues. CDR1 SGHRS and CDR2 YFSETQ come from the germline V gene. The CDR3 bases are TGCGCCAGCAGCTTCCGGACCACCACCTACGAGCAGTACTTC. Translating gives CASSFRTTTYEQYF.

The sample holds a few counts of this clonotype. The chain couples TRBV6-5 to TRBJ1-2; tentative D call: TRBD1 (6 bases). Between the trimmed V and J ends, which lost 4 bases and 3 bases, there was a span of 15 bases. This CDR3 has 15 amino acids. The V gene's germline CDR1 is MNHEY and CDR2 SVGAGI. The CDR3 here is CASSLGARDYYGYTF. In DNA form, the CDR3 reads TGTGCCAGCAGTTTGGGGGCCAGGGACTACTATGGCTACACCTTC.

This clonotype was picked up a small number of times. The rearrangement links TRBV24-1 to TRBJ1-2, with D possibly TRBD1 on 5 matching bases. The CDR3 extends over 11 amino acids. Per the germline V gene, CDR1 is KGHDR and CDR2 is SFDVKD. The V gene lost 9 bases and the J gene lost 7 bases, with 11 bases spanning the gap. CDR3: CATGTELGYTF. CDR3 DNA sequence: TGTGCCACCGGGACGGAGCTTGGCTACACCTTC.